A selection of T cell receptor beta chains follows, all from one sample in a study of radiation and T cells in renal cell carcinoma. The method was immunoSEQ multiplex PCR; TCRdb's version includes in-frame clones alone and lacks a portion of them. The sample carries 120,000 or so clones, 81% recorded once. This specimen consisted of blood, obtained from a patient whose treatment included radiotherapy and nephrectomy. The receptor set was obtained from a man in his fifties with renal cell carcinoma. CDR3s include the opening cysteine and the closing phenylalanine or tryptophan. A D gene is named only where the DNA matches it firmly. Clone size, where shown, is once, few, many, or a class for clones that have expanded.

J gene,clone size,D gene,V gene,CDR3 DNA,CDR3 protein
TRBJ1-6,NA,NA,TRBV6-5,TGTGCCAGCACCGACAGGTTTGGTAATTCACCCCTCCACTTT,CASTDRFGNSPLHF
TRBJ2-7,few,NA,TRBV7-3,TGTGCCAGCAGCTTAGGGCAGGGCAACGAGCAGTACTTC,CASSLGQGNEQYF
TRBJ1-1,NA,NA,TRBV6-6,TGTGCCAGCAGTTACCTGACAGATTCGAACACTGAAGCTTTCTTT,CASSYLTDSNTEAFF
TRBJ1-1,NA,NA,TRBV2,TGTGCCAGCAGTGGTGAACAGAACACTGAAGCTTTCTTT,CASSGEQNTEAFF
TRBJ2-2,NA,NA,TRBV18,TGTGCCAGCTCACCAAATCAGGGAACAGCAGCAAGGAACACCGGGGAGCTGTTTTTT,CASSPNQGTAARNTGELFF
TRBJ2-7,few,TRBD1,TRBV6-5,TGTGCCAGCAGTTACTACGGGACAGGGAACTACGAGCAGTACTTC,CASSYYGTGNYEQYF
TRBJ1-4,NA,TRBD1,TRBV11-2,TGTGCCAGCAGTCCCGAGGTAACACGGAGGGGGCGTGAAAAACTGTTTTTT,CASSPEVTRRGREKLFF
TRBJ1-2,NA,NA,TRBV27,TGTGCCAGCAGTTTATCGAATCGGGCAACTGGCTACACCTTC,CASSLSNRATGYTF
TRBJ2-5,NA,NA,TRBV5-1,TGCGCCAGCAGCTTGTTGGGGGCGGAGGAAGAGACCCAGTACTTC,CASSLLGAEEETQYF
TRBJ1-5,NA,NA,TRBV28,TGTGCCAGCAGTTTCTTGGTCCGGGGCAATCAGCCCCAGCATTTT,CASSFLVRGNQPQHF
TRBJ2-3,NA,NA,TRBV21-1,TGTGCCAGCTTGGGAAGCACAGATACGCAGTATTTT,CASLGSTDTQYF
TRBJ2-2,NA,TRBD1,TRBV29-1,TGCAGCGTTGGGGGGACAGGGGCGGACACCGGGGAGCTGTTTTTT,CSVGGTGADTGELFF
TRBJ2-7,NA,TRBD1,TRBV4-1,TGCGCCAGCAGCCTAGAGACAGGGGTCGGCTCCTACGAGCAGTACTTC,CASSLETGVGSYEQYF
TRBJ2-4,NA,NA,TRBV4-2,TGTGCCAGCAGCCACCGAGGGGAGCTAGCCAAAAACATTCAGTACTTC,CASSHRGELAKNIQYF
TRBJ1-5,NA,TRBD1,TRBV6-6,TGTGCCAGTTCCTCACAGGGGGAGCGGCCCCAGCATTTT,CASSSQGERPQHF
TRBJ1-5,NA,NA,TRBV9,TGTGCCAGCAGCGTAGGACCGATCAATCAGCCCCAGCATTTT,CASSVGPINQPQHF
TRBJ2-5,NA,TRBD1,TRBV5-1,TGCGCCAGCAGCCCCGACAGGGGGGAGACCCAGTACTTC,CASSPDRGETQYF
TRBJ2-7,NA,TRBD2,TRBV11-2,TGTGCCAGCAGCCCCCAGGGACTAGCGGGAACCTACGAGCAGTACTTC,CASSPQGLAGTYEQYF
TRBJ2-5,NA,TRBD1,TRBV2,TGTGCCAGCAGTTCGGACAGGGGAGAAGAGACCCAGTACTTC,CASSSDRGEETQYF
TRBJ2-7,NA,NA,TRBV6-1,TGTGCCAGCAGTGAAATCGTTGGGCAGGGGCTTAGCGAGCAGTACTTC,CASSEIVGQGLSEQYF
TRBJ1-2,once,TRBD1,TRBV6-5,TGTGCCAGCAGTCGCACCGGGACAGCTCTCTATGGCTACACCTTC,CASSRTGTALYGYTF
TRBJ2-5,NA,NA,TRBV6-1,TGTGCCTATGGGGAAGAGACCCAGTACTTC,CAYGEETQYF
TRBJ2-7,NA,NA,TRBV10-2,TGCGCCAGCAGTGACGCAGATAGCTCCTACGAGCAGTGCTTC,CASSDADSSYEQCF
TRBJ2-1,few,NA,TRBV7-9,TGTGCCAGCAGCTCGCGGGACACCTACAATGAGCAGTTCTTC,CASSSRDTYNEQFF
TRBJ1-1,few,NA,TRBV30,TGTGCCTGGACTCAGGTTGGGAGAGCTGAAGCTTTCTTT,CAWTQVGRAEAFF
TRBJ1-1,NA,NA,TRBV4-2,TGTGCCAGCAGCCAGCGTGTCGACACGAACACTGAAGCTTTCTTT,CASSQRVDTNTEAFF
TRBJ1-5,NA,TRBD1,TRBV19,TGTGCCAGTACCCTCACTTGGGGGACAGGGGATCAGCCCCAGCATTTT,CASTLTWGTGDQPQHF
TRBJ1-1,NA,TRBD1,TRBV13,TGTGCCAGCAGCTCGACCGGGACAGGGGGGGACACTGAAGCTTTCTTT,CASSSTGTGGDTEAFF
TRBJ2-3,NA,NA,TRBV6-4,TGTGCCAGCAGTGCGAGAAGCACAGATACGCAGTATTTT,CASSARSTDTQYF
TRBJ1-1,NA,NA,TRBV4-1,TGCGCCAGCAGCCAACCATGGACAGTGAACACTGAAGCTTTCTTT,CASSQPWTVNTEAFF
TRBJ1-1,NA,NA,TRBV4-3,TGCGCCAGCAGCCAAGGCCCAGGCCTTAACACTGAAGCTTTCTTT,CASSQGPGLNTEAFF
TRBJ1-1,few,NA,TRBV19,TGTGCCTCAGCAACCCTAGGGAACACTGAAGCTTTCTTT,CASATLGNTEAFF
TRBJ2-3,once,TRBD2,TRBV5-1,TGCGCCAGCAGCGAAGGGACTAGCGCTGGCACAGATACGCAGTATTTT,CASSEGTSAGTDTQYF